The sequence of this T cell receptor beta chain was determined in a study of T cells in Graves' hyperthyroidism and ophthalmopathy. The CDR3 is 12 residues long. Germline CDR1 is DFQATT and CDR2 is SNEGSKA (reference sequence). Trimming stripped 2 bases from V and 3 bases from J, with 7 bases between. TCR beta CDR3 region amplification was performed from RNA transcripts. Carried out on the TCR CDR3, a first-round RT-PCR used the HTBI primer set. TCRdb recomputed calls from the multiplex PCR reads with MiXCR, one row per CDR3 protein. Of 560,000 or so distinct CDR3 sequences in the sample, 15% to 20% were seen once. Diagnostic assessment was based on clinical symptoms, serum thyroxine and TRAb, thyroid ultrasound and orbital computed tomography.

The source material was blood. The sequence was collected from a man aged 35-49 years with Graves' ophthalmopathy. The chain carries TRBV20-1 and TRBJ1-2, with D possibly being TRBD1 (6 bases). This CDR3 reads CSARRTDYGYTF. CDR3 sequence (DNA): TGCAGTGCTAGAAGGACAGACTATGGCTACACCTTC.